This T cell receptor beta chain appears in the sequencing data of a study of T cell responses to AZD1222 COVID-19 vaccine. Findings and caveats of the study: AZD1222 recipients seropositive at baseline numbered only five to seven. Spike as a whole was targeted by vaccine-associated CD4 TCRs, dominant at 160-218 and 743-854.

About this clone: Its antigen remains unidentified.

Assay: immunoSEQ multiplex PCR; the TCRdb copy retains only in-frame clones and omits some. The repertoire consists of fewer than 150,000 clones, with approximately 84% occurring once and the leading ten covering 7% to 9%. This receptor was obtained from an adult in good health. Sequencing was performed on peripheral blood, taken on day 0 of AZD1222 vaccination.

As DNA, the CDR3 is TGTGCCACCAGGGGGGGGTCCCCGAACACTGAAGCTTTCTTT. This translates into CATRGGSPNTEAFF. The rearrangement links TRBV10-3 to TRBJ1-1, with 7 positions matching TRBD1. V shed 10 bases and J 1 base; nucleotides not matched to a gene: 9. The CDR3 sequence is 14 residues long. From germline, CDR1 is ENHRY and CDR2 SYGVKD.